Listed below are T cell receptor beta chains from one sample, sequenced in a study of identical twins. TCRdb analysed the 5' RACE reads with MiXCR anew, one entry per CDR3 protein. The sample lists about 290,000 distinct CDR3 sequences, 7.5% to 9.5% seen once, with around 7.1% in the top ten. The data also belong to a second study, concerning yellow fever vaccine responses in identical twins.

Sequencing was carried out using CD8+ T cells sorted from blood. The source is a woman aged 18-35 years in good health. CDR3s include the opening cysteine and the closing phenylalanine or tryptophan. Fields, in order: V gene, clone size, J gene, D gene, CDR3 protein, CDR3 DNA. The D gene is left open where the match is weak. Clone size, where shown, is once, few, many, or a class for clones that have expanded.

TRBV7-9	many	TRBJ2-1	TRBD2	CASSLDGTSAGNEQFF	TGTGCCAGCAGCTTAGACGGGACTAGCGCCGGTAATGAGCAGTTCTTC
TRBV3-1	.	TRBJ1-1	.	CASSRPGDTEAFF	TGTGCCAGCAGCCGCCCTGGGGACACAGAAGCTTTCTTT
TRBV7-7	few	TRBJ2-7	TRBD1	CASSPTGDNLYEQYF	TGTGCTAGCAGCCCGACAGGGGATAATCTCTACGAGCAGTACTTC
TRBV12-3/TRBV12-4	.	TRBJ2-3	.	CASSLGGQATDTQYF	TGTGCCAGCAGTTTAGGTGGACAAGCCACAGATACGCAGTATTTT
TRBV20-1	many	TRBJ2-7	.	CSASKVPLSYEQYF	TGCAGTGCTAGTAAGGTTCCCCTATCATACGAGCAGTACTTC
TRBV20-1	few	TRBJ2-7	TRBD2	CSARDLSAGGYEQYF	TGCAGTGCTAGAGATTTATCAGCGGGAGGCTACGAGCAGTACTTC
TRBV9	few	TRBJ2-7	TRBD1	CASSVDRGLGEQYF	TGTGCCAGCAGCGTAGACAGGGGGCTCGGCGAGCAGTACTTC
TRBV12-3/TRBV12-4	many	TRBJ2-1	.	CASSPNLNEQFF	TGTGCCAGCAGTCCTAACCTCAATGAGCAGTTCTTC
TRBV7-3	many	TRBJ1-4	.	CASSLMAGHEKLFF	TGTGCCAGCAGCTTAATGGCAGGGCATGAAAAACTGTTTTTT
TRBV9	.	TRBJ2-7	.	CASSVEGFSYEQYF	TGTGCCAGCAGCGTAGAAGGCTTCTCCTACGAGCAGTACTTC
TRBV10-3	.	TRBJ2-3	TRBD1	CAITNRDRGTDTQYF	TGTGCCATCACAAACCGGGACAGGGGTACAGATACGCAGTATTTT
TRBV20-1	.	TRBJ2-7	TRBD2	CSARPLAGGLGEQYF	TGCAGTGCTAGACCACTAGCGGGAGGTCTAGGCGAGCAGTACTTC
TRBV4-2	few	TRBJ2-1	TRBD2	CASSQDGGGRLAVTNEQFF	TGTGCCAGCAGCCAAGATGGGGGGGGAAGGCTAGCGGTCACCAATGAGCAGTTCTTC
TRBV29-1	few	TRBJ2-3	.	CSAETTQETSTDTQYF	TGCAGCGCCGAGACGACTCAGGAAACTAGCACAGATACGCAGTATTTT
TRBV20-1	.	TRBJ1-6	TRBD1	CSARVQGDSSPLHF	TGCAGTGCTAGAGTTCAGGGGGACAGTTCACCCCTCCACTTT
TRBV7-9	.	TRBJ1-2	.	CASSLGDTYGYTF	TGTGCCAGCAGCTTAGGTGACACCTATGGCTACACCTTC
TRBV20-1	.	TRBJ2-5	.	CSAGGLGETQYF	TGCAGTGCGGGGGGGCTAGGGGAGACCCAGTACTTC
TRBV6-2/TRBV6-3	many	TRBJ2-7	.	CASSYERGTSYEQYF	TGTGCCAGCAGTTACGAACGGGGGACTTCCTACGAGCAGTACTTC